One sample yielded the 10 T cell receptor beta chains listed below, sequenced in a study of blood T cell repertoires in COVID-19. Method: immunoSEQ multiplex PCR; TCRdb's copy keeps in-frame clones and lacks some. In the table there are 250,000 to 300,000 clones, about 88% of which are singletons. Sequencing was performed on peripheral blood. The receptor source for this set is a woman in her forties who had recovered from COVID-19.

This clone was counted a single time. The chain recombines TRBV28 with TRBJ1-5; a weak D match, TRBD1 (6 bases). V lost 3 bases, J lost 7 bases, and 13 bases lay in between. The CDR3 is 14 amino acids. Germline V CDR1 and CDR2: MDHEN, SYDVKM. The CDR3 is CASSLGDTYQPQHF. The CDR3 coding sequence is TGTGCCAGCAGTTTGGGGGACACTTACCAGCCCCAGCATTTT. The full variable domain, rest sourced from reference TRBV28 and TRBJ1-5, is DVKVTQSSRYLVKRTGEKVFLECVQDMDHENMFWYRQDPGLGLRLIYFSYDVKMKEKGDIPEGYSVSREKKERFSLILESASTNQTSMYLCASSLGDTYQPQHFGDGTRLSIL.

This clone was observed a single time. This sequence joins TRBV18 and TRBJ2-1; 8 bases are a match to TRBD2. In germline, CDR1 is KGHSH, CDR2 LQKENI. Trimming at V came to 0 bases and at J to 10 bases, leaving 5 bases not matched to a gene. The CDR3 has 14 residues. This chain's CDR3 is CASSPPVAGGEQFF. The CDR3 nucleotides are TGTGCCAGCTCACCACCGGTGGCGGGGGGAGAGCAGTTCTTC. The full variable domain, rest sourced from reference TRBV18 and TRBJ2-1, is NAGVMQNPRHLVRRRGQEARLRCSPMKGHSHVYWYRQLPEEGLKFMVYLQKENIIDESGMPKERFSAEFPKEGPSILRIQQVVRGDSAAYFCASSPPVAGGEQFFGPGTRLTVL.

The CDR3 here is CASSHPGLAGGRETQYF. CDR3 DNA sequence: TGTGCCAGCAGTCACCCGGGACTAGCGGGGGGGCGAGAGACCCAGTACTTC. The chain uses TRBV3-1 (or the pseudogene TRBV3-2) and TRBJ2-5; 16 nucleotides match TRBD2. CDR3 size: 17 residues. Germline V CDR1 and CDR2: LGHDT, YNNKEL (reference sequence). V lost 6 bases, J lost 4 bases, and 8 bases stayed unmatched.

The chain has TRBV27 and TRBJ1-6; D possibly corresponds to TRBD1 (6 bases). CDR1 MNHEY and CDR2 SMNVEV come from the germline V gene (reference sequence). This CDR3 contains 13 residues. Trimming pared 5 bases from V and 12 bases from J, leaving 14 bases between. CDR3 nucleotides: TGTGCCAGCAGTACAAGACAGGCCGGACCCCTCCACTTT. Protein: CASSTRQAGPLHF.

The chain is built from TRBV27 and TRBJ2-2; 9 nucleotides match TRBD2. This CDR3 comprises 15 residues. Looked up from germline, CDR1 is MNHEY and CDR2 is SMNVEV (reference sequence). V shed 4 bases and J 4 bases; nucleotides not matched to a gene: 4. The CDR3 coding sequence is TGTGCCAGCAGTTACGGCGGGAGGGGCACCGGGGAGCTGTTTTTT. It yields the protein CASSYGGRGTGELFF.

In DNA, the CDR3 is TGTGCCAGCAGCTTGGGGGGGAGGACTGAAGCTTTCTTT. Its translation is CASSLGGRTEAFF. This sequence joins TRBV5-4 and TRBJ1-1; D possibly corresponds to TRBD1 (5 bases). CDR1 SGHNT and CDR2 YYREEE come from the germline V gene (reference sequence). The V gene lost 0 bases and the J gene lost 5 bases, with 8 bases spanning the gap. The CDR3 totals 13 residues.

The V gene is TRBV7-8, the J gene TRBJ2-7; TRBD1 matches 7 bases. Germline V gene lookup returns CDR1 SGHVS and CDR2 FQNEAQ. The CDR3 loop spans 14 amino acids. V shed 6 bases, J shed 6 bases, and the junction held 11 bases outside the gene matches. This chain's CDR3 is CASSYHRGPSEQYV. The DNA of the CDR3 is TGTGCCAGCAGTTACCACAGGGGTCCAAGCGAGCAGTACGTC.

This rearrangement joins TRBV6-5 to TRBJ1-2; tentatively, D is TRBD1 (6 bases). Germline V gives CDR1 MNHEY, CDR2 SVGAGI. The V and J ends lost 0 bases and 3 bases respectively, with 14 bases between them. This CDR3 spans 16 amino acids. Written as DNA, the CDR3 is TGTGCCAGCAGTTACTCAGCAGGGGTAGGGGACTATGGCTACACCTTC. This sequence encodes CASSYSAGVGDYGYTF.

The rearrangement uses TRBV21-1 and TRBJ2-2; the D call in the table, TRBD1, was not verified against the DNA. TRBV21-1 is marked as a pseudogene. The CDR3 contains 14 residues. CDR3 sequence: CASSKDRVTGELFF. The DNA for the CDR3 is TGTGCCAGCAGCAAAGACAGGGTTACCGGGGAGCTGTTTTTT.

The genes are TRBV2 and TRBJ2-7, with a tentative D call TRBD1 (6 bases). Germline V lookup: CDR1 SNHLY, CDR2 FYNNEI. This CDR3 contains 12 residues. The V and J ends lost 7 bases and 5 bases respectively, with 12 bases between them. The CDR3 protein is CASTGAGDEQYF. CDR3 nucleotide sequence: TGTGCCAGCACAGGGGCTGGTGACGAGCAGTACTTC.